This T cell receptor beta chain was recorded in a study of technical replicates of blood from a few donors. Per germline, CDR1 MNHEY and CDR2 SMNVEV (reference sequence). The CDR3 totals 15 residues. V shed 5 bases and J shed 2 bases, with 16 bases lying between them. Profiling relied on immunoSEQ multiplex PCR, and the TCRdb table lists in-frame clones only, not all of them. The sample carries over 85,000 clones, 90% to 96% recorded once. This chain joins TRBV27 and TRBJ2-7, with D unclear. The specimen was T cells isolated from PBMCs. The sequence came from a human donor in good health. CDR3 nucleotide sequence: TGTGCCAGCAGTATCAGACCCGGGTCCACCTACGAGCAGTACTTC. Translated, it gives CASSIRPGSTYEQYF.